This TCR beta chain was identified during a study of blood T cell repertoires in COVID-19. The wider study: Both acute and convalescent COVID-19 samples were obtained from the United States, Italy and Spain. T cells, B-cell-depleted T cells, or PBMCs supplied cDNA or gDNA.

CDR1 is LNHDA, CDR2 SQIVND, per germline (reference sequence). V lost 7 bases and J lost 4; bases outside the gene matches: 14. This CDR3 is 16 amino acids long. Original methodology: Reference gene primers were amplified, and this amplification served to estimate nucleated cell counts. Measured with immunoSEQ multiplex PCR; TCRdb has only the in-frame clones, and not every one. V, J and clone size are taken as reported in that table, and D and trimming were inferred from the DNA itself. The sample records 300,000 to 350,000 clones, 87% being singletons. The rearrangement uses TRBV19 and TRBJ1-2, with TRBD1 identical over 8 bases. The specimen sequenced was peripheral blood. The TCR was taken from a man aged 18 to 30 with active or convalescent COVID-19. For the CDR3, the DNA is TGTGCCAGTATCGCGGACAGGGTAGTCCCTATCTATGGCTACACCTTC. Translated: CASIADRVVPIYGYTF.